Following are 2 T cell receptor beta chains from one sample sequenced in a study of blood T cell repertoires in COVID-19. Clones were read by immunoSEQ multiplex PCR, and TCRdb kept only the in-frame ones, dropping some. Of about 170,000 clones in the sample, under 90% were seen once. Sequences were obtained from peripheral blood. The source of these receptors is a woman in her sixties or seventies with COVID-19, enrolled during active disease.

The genes are TRBV24-1 and TRBJ2-7; D might be TRBD1 (7 bases). This CDR3 comprises 15 residues. Trimming took off 4 bases at V and 1 base at J, with 13 bases between the two ends. Looked up from germline, CDR1 is KGHDR and CDR2 is SFDVKD. The CDR3 here is CATSESTGRSYEQYF. Here the CDR3 DNA reads TGTGCCACCAGTGAGTCGACAGGGAGGTCCTACGAGCAGTACTTC.

The chain combines TRBV27 with TRBJ2-5; 11 bases are a match to TRBD1. Germline V gene lookup returns CDR1 MNHEY and CDR2 SMNVEV (reference sequence). This CDR3 has 15 amino acids. V shed 0 bases, J shed 5 bases, and the junction held 2 bases outside the gene matches. CDR3 sequence (DNA): TGTGCCAGCAGTTTATCGGACAGGGGGCGTGAGACCCAGTACTTC. Amino acid sequence: CASSLSDRGRETQYF.